The 10 T cell receptor beta chains below come from one sample, sequenced in a study of shared clonotypes between healthy human individuals. CD45RO-negative cells were positively selected for CCR7, leaving out terminally differentiated effector memory CD45RA+ cells. Libraries were prepared by immunoSEQ multiplex PCR; TCRdb keeps only in-frame clonotypes and omits some of them. The sample holds about 2.1 million clones; roughly 93% are singletons and the top ten take about 1.7%. Source material: naive CD8+ T cells from PBMCs. These receptors all come from a man between 18 and 29 years old in good health. Some clones in this sample may be carry-over from other donors' samples.

This chain connects TRBV7-9 to TRBJ2-7; D possibly matches TRBD1 or TRBD2 (5 bases each). The CDR3 spans 15 residues. Germline CDR1 is SEHNR and CDR2 is FQNEAQ (reference sequence). V lost 2 bases and J lost 6, with 17 bases in between. CDR3 residues: CASSLLALEGPEQYF. The CDR3 DNA reads as TGTGCCAGCAGCTTACTGGCCCTTGAGGGGCCCGAGCAGTACTTC.

The CDR3 reads CASKIQGRTGELFF. DNA of the CDR3: TGTGCCAGCAAAATACAGGGAAGAACCGGGGAGCTGTTTTTT. The rearrangement joins TRBV28 to TRBJ2-2, with D tentatively TRBD1 (6 bases). V shed 7 bases and J shed 5 bases, with 14 bases lying between them. Germline V lookup: CDR1 MDHEN, CDR2 SYDVKM. The length of the CDR3 is 14 residues.

Regarding this clone: Other DNA sequences from this sample encode an identical CDR3 as well. The chain couples TRBV7-9 to TRBJ1-1, with a weak D call TRBD1 (6 bases). V lost 5 bases and J lost 0, with 10 bases in between. Germline values: CDR1 SEHNR, CDR2 FQNEAQ (reference sequence). There are 14 residues in the CDR3. As DNA, the CDR3 is TGTGCCAGCAGCGTGACAGGAGTGAACACTGAAGCTTTCTTT. It translates to CASSVTGVNTEAFF.

The V and J genes are TRBV10-3 and TRBJ1-3; 9 bases agree with TRBD1. This CDR3 is 15 amino acids long. The junction had 4 bases not matched to a gene; V was cut back by 6 bases and J by 1 base. Germline CDR1 and CDR2: ENHRY and SYGVKD. CDR3 nucleotide sequence: TGTGCCATCAGAATGGACAGGGGTTCTGGAAACACCATATATTTT. This sequence encodes CAIRMDRGSGNTIYF.

The chain joins TRBV5-1 to TRBJ2-7, with 8 bases fitting TRBD2. Germline trimming cut 0 bases from V and 3 bases from J; bases unmatched to any gene: 8. There are 16 residues in the CDR3. Germline CDR1 reads SGHRS; CDR2 reads YFSETQ. CDR3 sequence (DNA): TGCGCCAGCAGCTTGGTGTCTAGCGGGCCGAACTACGAGCAGTACTTC. Its translation: CASSLVSSGPNYEQYF.

This chain joins TRBV4-1 and TRBJ2-7; D unresolved. Germline loops: CDR1 MGHRA, CDR2 YSYEKL. The germline V and J ends were trimmed by 4 bases and 3 bases, with 10 bases remaining between them. CDR3 length equals 13 residues. The CDR3 here is CASSPLGIYEQYF. The CDR3 region has the DNA TGCGCCAGCAGCCCCTTGGGAATCTACGAGCAGTACTTC.

This sequence joins TRBV27 and TRBJ2-7; 8 bases match TRBD1. There are 13 residues in the CDR3. After removal of 4 bases from V and 7 bases from J, the junction contained 6 bases not matched to a gene. In germline, CDR1 is MNHEY, CDR2 SMNVEV (reference sequence). DNA for the CDR3: TGTGCCAGCAGTTCGACAGGGGCAAGGGAGCAGTACTTC. Its translation: CASSSTGAREQYF.

The V call is TRBV4-2, the J call TRBJ2-1, with 9 bases identical to TRBD2. CDR3 length: 15 amino acids. Germline V CDR1 and CDR2: LGHNA, YNFKEQ. J was trimmed by 7 bases and V by 4 bases; bases with no gene match: 8. CDR3 amino acids: CASSPISGRENEQFF. The CDR3 nucleotides are TGTGCCAGCAGCCCAATTAGCGGGAGAGAGAATGAGCAGTTCTTC.

This clone is a singleton in its sample. The chain joins TRBV4-1 to TRBJ2-7; the D gene could be TRBD1 or TRBD2 (5 bases each). V lost 0 bases to trimming and J lost 4 bases, with 13 bases between them. This CDR3 comprises 15 residues. Germline CDR1 MGHRA, CDR2 YSYEKL. CDR3 residues: CASSQDSGAGYEQYF. In DNA, the CDR3 is TGCGCCAGCAGCCAAGACTCCGGGGCTGGGTACGAGCAGTACTTC.

The chain carries TRBV7-3 and TRBJ2-7; TRBD2 matches at 10 bases. J was trimmed by 4 bases and V by 7 bases; bases with no gene match: 4. Germline V gene lookup returns CDR1 SGHTA and CDR2 FQGTGA. The CDR3 is 13 amino acids. The DNA of the CDR3 is TGTGCCAGCACGGCTAGCGGGAGTTACGAGCAGTACTTC. This translates into CASTASGSYEQYF.